The clone carrying this TCR beta chain was seen repeatedly, ten times or more. Antigen: not known. Scientists recovered RNA and DNA together from approximately 20-30 mg of unsorted bulk tissue. This CDR3 region has 14 residues. V lost 5 bases and J lost 4, with 13 bases in between. Germline CDR1 is SGHNT and CDR2 is YENEEA. TCR beta cDNA came from roughly 550 ng total RNA, primed with a constant-region primer. Libraries covering TCR beta were generated through three nested multiplex PCR rounds (using a slightly modified ARM-PCR). Primers for the first two PCR rounds were TRBV1-TRBV30 forward primers and a C-beta reverse primer (roughly 10 cycles per round). TCRdb recomputed calls from the multiplex PCR reads with MiXCR, one row per CDR3 protein. The sample includes more than 95,000 distinct CDR3 sequences, 55% to 75% of them seen just once. The sample originates from a study of tumor-infiltrating lymphocytes in primary liver carcinoma. Study results and caveats: Found in all five tumor regions were only about 7-24% of top clones.

The chain employs TRBV11-3 and TRBJ2-3; D is possibly TRBD2 (5 bases). The sequence came from a woman aged 55 to 70 with primary liver carcinoma and hepatitis B virus infection. Sequences were obtained from liver tumor tissue from sampling region 3. As to subset: tumor region T3, left-lateral pole. CDR3 coding DNA: TGTGCCAGCAGCCGAGCCGCGGGCTCAGATACGCAGTATTTT. Its protein product is CASSRAAGSDTQYF.